The present entry profiles one T cell receptor beta chain with its context. Its cognate antigen is unknown. The junction and the germline gene differ at one end; a read error may be behind it. Only in-frame clones appear in the TCRdb table, and some are missing; sequencing was by immunoSEQ multiplex PCR. This table holds 85,000 to 90,000 clones, 80% to 95% found once. The data stem from a study of graft-versus-host responses after intestinal transplantation. The wider study: Induction using anti-thymocyte globulin, followed by tacrolimus and steroids for roughly 3 years, was given to all recipients. Study observations and caveats: Some GvH clones were seen earlier in gut or blood, suggesting intestinal origin. Early post-transplant HvG declines showed an association with peak circulating GvH clone levels.

Per germline, CDR1 SGHTA and CDR2 FQGNSA. The CDR3 consists of 11 residues. Sequenced material: unstimulated CD4+ T cells sorted from spleen or lymph node cells, taken before intestinal transplant. The gene calls are TRBV7-2 and TRBJ1-2; 9 bases agree with TRBD1. This sequence originates from a human donor who received an intestinal transplant. The CDR3 coding sequence is TGTGCCAGCAGCGTGATGGACAGGGGTTCCTTC. Encoded protein: CASSVMDRGSF. The whole variable domain, remainder taken from reference TRBV7-2 and TRBJ1-2, is GAGVSQSPSNKVTEKGKDVELRCDPISGHTALYWYRQSLGQGLEFLIYFQGNSAPDKSGLPSDRFSAERTGGSVSTLTIQRTQQEDSAVYLCASSVMDRGSFGSGTRLTVV.